The 11 T cell receptor beta chains given below trace back to one sample, sequenced in a study of cytomegalovirus exposure and HLA in healthy donors. PCR amplification relied on 60 Vbeta primers (plus 13 Jbeta primers). Sequencing used immunoSEQ multiplex PCR; TCRdb keeps in-frame clones, though not all of them. The table includes roughly 97,000 clones, around 73% detected once. Sequencing input: PBMCs. All receptors derive from a woman aged 40 to 50 in good health and CMV-seronegative.

This sequence joins TRBV9 and TRBJ2-5; TRBD1 matches 10 bases. This CDR3 comprises 17 residues. Germline V gene lookup returns CDR1 SGDLS and CDR2 YYNGEE. J gave up 2 bases and V 2 bases, and 9 bases lay outside the gene matches. Here the CDR3 reads CASSVDRDRGFQETQYF. In nucleotides, the CDR3 is TGTGCCAGCAGCGTGGACCGGGACAGGGGTTTTCAAGAGACCCAGTACTTC.

The CDR3 DNA reads TGTGCCAGCAGCTTAGAGGGACAGGGTGACTATGGCTACACCTTC. Its translation: CASSLEGQGDYGYTF. The rearrangement links TRBV11-3 to TRBJ1-2; the match to TRBD1 covers 9 bases. Looked up from germline, CDR1 is SGHNT and CDR2 is YENEEA. The CDR3 has 15 residues. J gave up 3 bases and V 0 bases, and 2 bases lay outside the gene matches.

This clone was counted once. The chain couples TRBV5-4 to TRBJ2-5; 7 bases agree with TRBD2. This CDR3 has 14 amino acids. Germline CDR1 and CDR2: SGHNT and YYREEE (reference sequence). The V and J ends lost 6 bases and 0 bases, in that order; junction bases with no gene match: 5. CDR3 protein: CASTRLADQETQYF. CDR3 nucleotide sequence: TGTGCCAGCACCCGGCTAGCGGACCAAGAGACCCAGTACTTC. The full variable domain, rest sourced from reference TRBV5-4 and TRBJ2-5, is ETGVTQSPTHLIKTRGQQVTLRCSSQSGHNTVSWYQQALGQGPQFIFQYYREEENGRGNFPPRFSGLQFPNYSSELNVNALELDDSALYLCASTRLADQETQYFGPGTRLLVL.

The genes are TRBV25-1 and TRBJ1-1; 7 bases match TRBD1. The CDR3 spans 15 residues. V trimming: 6 bases; J trimming: 1 base; junction bases outside the gene matches: 8. Germline V gene lookup returns CDR1 MGHDK and CDR2 SYGVNS. The CDR3: CASRPWDSENTEAFF. CDR3 nucleotides: TGTGCCAGCAGGCCCTGGGACAGTGAGAACACTGAAGCTTTCTTT.

The V and J genes are TRBV11-2 and TRBJ2-3; TRBD2 aligns across 9 bases. The CDR3 sequence is 17 residues long. V shed 0 bases, J shed 6 bases, and the junction held 10 bases outside the gene matches. The germline V gene has CDR1 SGHAT and CDR2 FQNNGV. The CDR3 sequence: CASSLDTAGGPRDTQYF. CDR3 DNA: TGTGCCAGCAGCTTAGATACGGCGGGAGGGCCACGGGATACGCAGTATTTT.

This clone showed up just a few times. The chain uses TRBV4-1 and TRBJ2-1, with D possibly matching TRBD2 (6 bases). CDR1 and CDR2 from the germline V gene are MGHRA and YSYEKL. V gave up 3 bases and J gave up 8 bases, with 17 bases separating them. This CDR3 region has 15 residues. The DNA of the CDR3 is TGCGCCAGCAGCCAGACTAGACACACGGTGGATGAGCAGTTCTTC. As protein: CASSQTRHTVDEQFF.

This sequence joins TRBV6-5 and TRBJ2-7, with 13 bases aligning to TRBD2. CDR3 size: 13 residues. V lost 6 bases, J lost 5 bases, and 1 base stayed unmatched. Germline CDR1 reads MNHEY; CDR2 reads SVGAGI. In DNA, the CDR3 is TGTGCCAGCAGGACTAGCGGGGGGAACGAGCAGTACTTC. It is translated as CASRTSGGNEQYF.

This chain links TRBV10-3 with TRBJ2-7, with a weak D call TRBD2 (6 bases). This CDR3 is 15 amino acids long. CDR1 and CDR2 (germline): ENHRY, SYGVKD. V was clipped by 7 bases and J by 0 bases, with 16 bases between them. CDR3 protein: CAIKDKGTLSYEQYF. DNA for the CDR3: TGTGCCATCAAGGACAAAGGGACTCTCTCCTACGAGCAGTACTTC.

The V gene is TRBV5-8, the J gene TRBJ2-1; D is possibly TRBD2 (6 bases). V was trimmed by 7 bases and J by 7 bases, leaving 21 bases between them. There are 15 residues in the CDR3. CDR1 and CDR2 (germline): SGHTS, YDEGEE. The CDR3 loop is CASAPGLVAGNEQFF. As DNA, the CDR3 is TGTGCCAGCGCCCCGGGGCTAGTGGCGGGGAATGAGCAGTTCTTC.

The V call is TRBV7-9, the J call TRBJ2-7; possible D gene TRBD2, 5 bases. Germline V gene lookup returns CDR1 SEHNR and CDR2 FQNEAQ (reference sequence). This CDR3 region has 14 residues. V lost 2 bases and J lost 6, with 14 bases in between. The CDR3 coding sequence is TGTGCCAGCAGCTTATCGGGGAGTCGGGCCGAGCAGTACTTC. It codes for CASSLSGSRAEQYF. Full variable domain (rest looked up from reference TRBV7-9 and TRBJ2-7): DTGVSQNPRHKITKRGQNVTFRCDPISEHNRLYWYRQTLGQGPEFLTYFQNEAQLEKSRLLSDRFSAERPKGSFSTLEIQRTEQGDSAMYLCASSLSGSRAEQYFGPGTRLTVT.

The chain joins TRBV19 to TRBJ2-5; TRBD1 aligns across 10 bases. This CDR3 comprises 16 residues. V lost 10 bases and J lost 5; bases outside the gene matches: 16. Germline V gene lookup returns CDR1 LNHDA and CDR2 SQIVND (reference sequence). This chain's CDR3 is CATLHRDRGTRETQYF. As DNA, the CDR3 is TGTGCCACCCTCCATCGGGACAGGGGAACTCGGGAGACCCAGTACTTC.